Listed below are T cell receptor beta chains from one sample, sequenced in a study of vaccination effects on CD4 cells after COVID-19. For these TCRs, the target antigens are not known. Profiling relied on immunoSEQ multiplex PCR, and the TCRdb table lists in-frame clones only, not all of them. The profile shows about 46,000 clones, around 80% of them singletons. The sequenced sample was CD4+ T cells from PBMCs cultured with HCoV-OC43 spike peptides, obtained after COVID-19 vaccination. Every receptor here comes from a human donor who received a COVID-19 vaccine. Both conserved end residues are part of each CDR3. D genes are given only for firm matches. For some rows the clone size is stated as once, few or many, or as a class when expanded; others skip it.

>TRBV2|TRBJ2-5|-|-
TGTGCCAGCACAGTTCTAGCTCGGGAGACCCAGTACTTC
CASTVLARETQYF
>TRBV6-5|TRBJ1-5|-|-
TGTGCCAGCCGTAGGGTCCTGGGTCAGCCCCAGCATTTT
CASRRVLGQPQHF
>TRBV7-2|TRBJ1-1|-|TRBD1
TGTGCCAGCAGCCTCCAGGGGGACGGATGGGCTTTCTTT
CASSLQGDGWAFF
>TRBV18|TRBJ2-1|-|TRBD2
TGTGCCAGCTCACCGGGTGGCGGGAGGCACTACAATGAGCAGTTCTTC
CASSPGGGRHYNEQFF
>TRBV30|TRBJ1-2|few|TRBD1
TGTGCCTGGAGTCGGACAGGGAGCTATGGCTACACCTTC
CAWSRTGSYGYTF
>TRBV5-1|TRBJ1-2|-|-
TGCGCCAGCAGCTTGGATGGCAGGCAGGGTTATGGCTACACCTTC
CASSLDGRQGYGYTF
>TRBV19|TRBJ1-4|-|-
TGTGCCAGTAGTTCGGCCGGGGCCTCTAATGAAAAACTGTTTTTT
CASSSAGASNEKLFF
>TRBV9|TRBJ1-4|-|TRBD1
TGTGCCAGCAGCGTTGGGACAGGGAGAACTAATGAAAAACTGTTTTTT
CASSVGTGRTNEKLFF
>TRBV9|TRBJ2-2|-|-
TGTGCCAGCAGCAAAGCGGACCCGAGGAACACCGGGGAGCTGTTTTTT
CASSKADPRNTGELFF
>TRBV20-1|TRBJ1-2|-|-
TGCAGTGCTAGTACTATGGGAGATGGCTACACCTTC
CSASTMGDGYTF
>TRBV24-1|TRBJ2-5|-|TRBD2
TGTGCCACCAGTGATTTTCGGGCTAGCGGGGGCCGCCAAGAGACCCAGTACTTC
CATSDFRASGGRQETQYF
>TRBV19|TRBJ2-1|few|TRBD2
TGTGCCAGTAGCCCTACTAGCGTGTACAATGAGCAGTTCTTC
CASSPTSVYNEQFF
>TRBV4-1|TRBJ1-2|-|-
TGCGCCAGCAGCCAAGAGGGAGGGTTCCTGCACGTCCACACCTTC
CASSQEGGFLHVHTF
>TRBV5-4|TRBJ2-2|few|TRBD2
TGTGCCAGCAGCTTTATAGCGGGGCTCACCGGGGAGCTGTTTTTT
CASSFIAGLTGELFF
>TRBV14|TRBJ1-1|-|-
TGTGCCAGCAGCCTCTTTTTACTTGGGAACACTGAAGCTTTCTTT
CASSLFLLGNTEAFF
>TRBV10-2|TRBJ2-1|-|TRBD2
TGCGCCAGCAGTGTAGGCGGGAGACCGTACAATGAGCAGTTCTTC
CASSVGGRPYNEQFF
>TRBV6-4|TRBJ2-6|-|-
TGTGCCAGCAGTGAATCCCTCAAGTTATCTGGGGCCAACGTCCTGACTTTC
CASSESLKLSGANVLTF
>TRBV20-1|TRBJ1-6|-|TRBD1
TGCAGTGCTAGTCCGTCCGGCAGGGGGGAATATTCACCCCTCCACTTT
CSASPSGRGEYSPLHF
>TRBV7-9|TRBJ2-1|few|-
TGTGCCAGCAGCCCCTATCAGGGGACCACTTCGGACAATGAGCAGTTCTTC
CASSPYQGTTSDNEQFF
>TRBV18|TRBJ1-3|-|-
TGTGCCAGCGGATCCTCCGGAGGTGGAAACACCATATATTTT
CASGSSGGGNTIYF